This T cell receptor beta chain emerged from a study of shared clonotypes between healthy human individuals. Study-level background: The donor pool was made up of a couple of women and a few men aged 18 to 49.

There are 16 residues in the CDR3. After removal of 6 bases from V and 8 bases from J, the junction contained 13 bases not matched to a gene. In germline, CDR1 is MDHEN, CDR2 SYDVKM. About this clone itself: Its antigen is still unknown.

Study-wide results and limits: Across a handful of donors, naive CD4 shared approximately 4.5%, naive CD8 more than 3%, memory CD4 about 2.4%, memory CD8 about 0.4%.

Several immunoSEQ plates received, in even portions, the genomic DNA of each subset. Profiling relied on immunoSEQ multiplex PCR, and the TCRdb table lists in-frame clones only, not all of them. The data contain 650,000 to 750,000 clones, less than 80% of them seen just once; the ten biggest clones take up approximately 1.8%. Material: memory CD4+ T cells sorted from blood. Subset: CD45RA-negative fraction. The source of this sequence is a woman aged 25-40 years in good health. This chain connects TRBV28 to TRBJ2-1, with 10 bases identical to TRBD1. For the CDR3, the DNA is TGTGCCAGCAGCCTCTTCGGGACAGGGGAACCGGATGAGCAGTTCTTC. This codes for CASSLFGTGEPDEQFF.